Presented here are 29 T cell receptor beta chains from one specimen sequenced in a study of blood T cell repertoires in COVID-19. The table came from immunoSEQ multiplex PCR; TCRdb's copy has only in-frame clones and leaves some out. The sample lists approximately 500,000 clones; nearly 90% were seen once. The specimen sequenced was peripheral blood. The source of these receptors is a man aged 18 to 29 with COVID-19, enrolled during active disease.

The chain carries TRBV6-5 and TRBJ2-1; 7 positions agree with TRBD2. Losses at the gene ends were 5 bases for V and 4 bases for J; bases not matched to a gene: 5. CDR1 and CDR2 from the germline V gene are MNHEY and SVGAGI. CDR3 length equals 14 residues. The DNA of the CDR3 is TGTGCCAGCAGTAGGGGAGGGCCTTACAATGAGCAGTTCTTC. It translates to CASSRGGPYNEQFF.

J is TRBJ2-1 and V is TRBV19; TRBD1 matches at 10 bases. The CDR3 length is 16 residues. The germline V gene has CDR1 LNHDA and CDR2 SQIVND (reference sequence). Trimming took 0 bases from V and 8 from J; bases not matched to a gene: 7. The CDR3, as DNA: TGTGCCAGTAGTATAGACCTCGGGACAGGGGACGATGAGCAGTTCTTC. Protein product: CASSIDLGTGDDEQFF.

The chain is built from TRBV10-3 and TRBJ1-3; TRBD1 might be the D (5 bases). The CDR3 sequence is 14 residues long. Germline V gene data show CDR1 as ENHRY and CDR2 as SYGVKD. Trimming pared 10 bases from V and 0 bases from J, leaving 13 bases between. The DNA of the CDR3 is TGTGCCACCGCCTGGGGCGACTCTGGAAACACCATATATTTT. Translation: CATAWGDSGNTIYF.

This clone was picked up a small number of times. The chain combines TRBV13 with TRBJ1-1; 10 nucleotides match TRBD1. J was trimmed by 1 base and V by 5 bases; bases with no gene match: 4. The germline CDR1 and CDR2 sequences are PRHDT and FYEKMQ (reference sequence). The CDR3 is 15 amino acids. CDR3 nucleotides: TGTGCCAGCAGCCGGGACAGGGGATGGAACACTGAAGCTTTCTTT. Translated: CASSRDRGWNTEAFF. Full variable domain (rest looked up from reference TRBV13 and TRBJ1-1): AAGVIQSPRHLIKEKRETATLKCYPIPRHDTVYWYQQGPGQDPQFLISFYEKMQSDKGSIPDRFSAQQFSDYHSELNMSSLELGDSALYFCASSRDRGWNTEAFFGQGTRLTVV.

V is TRBV19 and J is TRBJ2-2; 7 nucleotides match TRBD2. Unmatched junction bases numbered 3, after V lost 4 bases and J lost 4 bases. Germline CDR1 and CDR2: LNHDA and SQIVND (reference sequence). The CDR3 is 14 residues long. CDR3 coding DNA: TGTGCCAGTAGTAATCGCGGGGGCACCGGGGAGCTGTTTTTT. This gives the protein CASSNRGGTGELFF.

This chain links TRBV2 with TRBJ2-7, with 9 nucleotides matching TRBD2. CDR1 and CDR2 (germline): SNHLY, FYNNEI. This CDR3 contains 15 residues. Trimming removed 5 bases from V and 3 bases from J; junction bases left unmatched: 8. CDR3: CASSRAGGSLYEQYF. CDR3 DNA: TGTGCCAGCAGTAGAGCGGGAGGTTCTCTCTACGAGCAGTACTTC. The entire variable domain, with the rest obtained from reference TRBV2 and TRBJ2-7, is as follows: EPEVTQTPSHQVTQMGQEVILRCVPISNHLYFYWYRQILGQKVEFLVSFYNNEISEKSEIFDDQFSVERPDGSNFTLKIRSTKLEDSAMYFCASSRAGGSLYEQYFGPGTRLTVT.

The chain links TRBV5-5 to TRBJ2-1; 9 bases are a match to TRBD2. Germline lookup yields CDR1 SGHKS and CDR2 YYEKEE (reference sequence). V shed 2 bases, J shed 4 bases, and the junction held 13 bases outside the gene matches. The CDR3 runs 18 residues. The CDR3 DNA follows: TGTGCCAGCAGCTTTGAACGGCGCGGTAGCGGGAGTTACAATGAGCAGTTCTTC. It translates to CASSFERRGSGSYNEQFF.

The V call is TRBV13, the J call TRBJ1-4, with 8 bases identical to TRBD1. The CDR3 consists of 14 residues. From germline, CDR1 is PRHDT and CDR2 FYEKMQ (reference sequence). J was trimmed by 8 bases and V by 7 bases; bases with no gene match: 9. CDR3: CASTSGQGEEKLFF. The DNA of the CDR3 is TGTGCCAGCACCTCAGGACAGGGCGAGGAAAAACTGTTTTTT.

The chain carries TRBV4-1 and TRBJ1-1, with 8 bases fitting TRBD1. V was pared by 2 bases and J by 5 bases, with 13 bases of the junction left unmatched. The CDR3 totals 17 residues. The germline gives CDR1 MGHRA, CDR2 YSYEKL. The CDR3 sequence is CASSQPHVATGATEAFF. In DNA form, the CDR3 reads TGCGCCAGCAGCCAACCCCACGTCGCGACAGGGGCTACTGAAGCTTTCTTT.

The chain has TRBV24-1 and TRBJ2-7, with 8 bases lining up with TRBD1. The CDR3 runs 13 residues. V lost 3 bases, J lost 12 bases, and 9 bases stayed unmatched. Germline V lookup: CDR1 KGHDR, CDR2 SFDVKD. CDR3 residues: CATSDARQGMWYF. The CDR3 DNA sequence: TGTGCCACCAGTGATGCTAGACAGGGGATGTGGTACTTC.

The chain combines TRBV7-8 with TRBJ2-7; 11 bases fit TRBD1. V shed 5 bases, J shed 0 bases, and the junction held 3 bases outside the gene matches. Per the germline V gene, CDR1 is SGHVS and CDR2 is FQNEAQ. The CDR3 has 15 residues. For the CDR3, the DNA is TGTGCCAGCAGCAAGGACAGGGGGCCCTCCTACGAGCAGTACTTC. Its translation: CASSKDRGPSYEQYF.

The chain employs TRBV27 and TRBJ2-3, with a weak D call TRBD2 (5 bases). CDR3 size: 15 residues. The V and J ends lost 0 bases and 10 bases respectively, with 17 bases between them. Germline V gene data show CDR1 as MNHEY and CDR2 as SMNVEV (reference sequence). The CDR3 nucleotides read TGTGCCAGCAGTTTATCTCCCAGTCTAGGACTCGCGCAGTATTTT. It codes for CASSLSPSLGLAQYF.

This clone was seen a few times. The J gene is TRBJ1-2, the V gene TRBV6-5; D is perhaps TRBD1 (5 bases). The germline V gene has CDR1 MNHEY and CDR2 SVGAGI. Deletions cut 6 bases from V and 0 bases from J, with 8 bases between. The CDR3 covers 13 residues. The CDR3 protein is CASSDRPNYGYTF. The CDR3 DNA reads as TGTGCCAGCAGCGACAGACCTAACTATGGCTACACCTTC.

This clone was recorded only once. The chain combines TRBV5-1 with TRBJ2-5; 12 nucleotides line up with TRBD1. V shed 5 bases and J 5 bases; nucleotides not matched to a gene: 10. The germline CDR1 and CDR2 sequences are SGHRS and YFSETQ. This CDR3 has 16 residues. CDR3 residues: CASRTGGQGAGETQYF. DNA for the CDR3: TGCGCCAGCAGAACTGGGGGACAGGGGGCTGGGGAGACCCAGTACTTC. Full variable domain (outside the CDR3, taken from reference TRBV5-1 and TRBJ2-5): KAGVTQTPRYLIKTRGQQVTLSCSPISGHRSVSWYQQTPGQGLQFLFEYFSETQRNKGNFPGRFSGRQFSNSRSEMNVSTLELGDSALYLCASRTGGQGAGETQYFGPGTRLLVL.

The V call is TRBV4-2, the J call TRBJ2-7; tentatively, D is TRBD2 (6 bases). V lost 6 bases and J 3 bases, leaving 12 bases between the germline ends. The length of the CDR3 is 13 residues. CDR1 is LGHNA, CDR2 YNFKEQ, per germline. The CDR3 bases are TGTGCCAGCAGGGAGGGCCTTAGCTACGAGCAGTACTTC. The encoded protein is CASREGLSYEQYF.

The V call is TRBV13, the J call TRBJ2-3, with 8 nucleotides matching TRBD2. After removal of 10 bases from V and 2 bases from J, the junction contained 5 bases not matched to a gene. CDR1 and CDR2 from the germline V gene are PRHDT and FYEKMQ (reference sequence). CDR3 length: 13 amino acids. The CDR3 reads CATGGGLTDTQYF. The CDR3 bases are TGTGCCACGGGAGGGGGTCTCACAGATACGCAGTATTTT.

The rearrangement links TRBV4-2 to TRBJ2-3; tentative D call: TRBD2 (7 bases). Germline V gives CDR1 LGHNA, CDR2 YNFKEQ. V shed 5 bases and J shed 4 bases, with 19 bases lying between them. The CDR3 covers 16 residues. The CDR3 loop reads CASSTSGRGGPDTQYF. The CDR3 coding sequence is TGTGCCAGCAGCACCTCCGGGCGCGGGGGCCCAGATACGCAGTATTTT.

The rearrangement joins TRBV15 to TRBJ2-2, with a possible D match to TRBD1 (5 bases). This CDR3 spans 15 amino acids. Germline CDR1 is LNHNV and CDR2 is YYDKDF (reference sequence). The V and J ends lost 3 bases and 1 base respectively, with 9 bases between them. CDR3 DNA sequence: TGTGCCACCAGCAGTCCGACAGAGAACACCGGGGAGCTGTTTTTT. Protein product: CATSSPTENTGELFF.

The gene calls are TRBV6-2 or TRBV6-3 and TRBJ1-6; 7 bases align to TRBD1. V lost 6 bases to trimming and J lost 2 bases; unmatched junction nucleotides: 4. There are 15 residues in the CDR3. From germline, CDR1 is MNHEY and CDR2 SVGEGT. CDR3 residues: CASSRQGPYNSPLHF. The CDR3 DNA sequence: TGTGCCAGCAGCCGACAGGGACCCTATAATTCACCCCTCCACTTT.

For this clone: Other DNA sequences in this specimen translate into the identical CDR3. The chain uses TRBV18 and TRBJ2-3; 11 nucleotides align to TRBD2. The CDR3 covers 16 residues. Germline V gene data show CDR1 as KGHSH and CDR2 as LQKENI. The V gene end was trimmed by 0 bases and the J gene end by 1 base; junction bases not matched to a gene: 0. In nucleotides, the CDR3 is TGTGCCAGCTCACCACCGGGACTAGCGGGCACAGATACGCAGTATTTT. The encoded protein is CASSPPGLAGTDTQYF.

Only one count was recorded for this clone. The chain joins TRBV12-3 or TRBV12-4 to TRBJ1-1; D possibly corresponds to TRBD1 (6 bases). The CDR3 runs to 13 residues. Trimming pared 6 bases from V and 4 bases from J, leaving 12 bases between. The CDR3 DNA is TGTGCCAGCAGATCAGGGGCCTTCACTGAAGCTTTCTTT. It yields the protein CASRSGAFTEAFF.

This chain uses TRBV4-2 with TRBJ1-1; 10 bases agree with TRBD1. The V and J ends lost 4 bases and 6 bases, in that order; junction bases with no gene match: 5. This CDR3 contains 14 residues. Germline loops: CDR1 LGHNA, CDR2 YNFKEQ. The CDR3 DNA follows: TGTGCCAGCAGCCGACAGGGGGCAGGGGCTGAAGCTTTCTTT. It is translated as CASSRQGAGAEAFF.

V is TRBV6-5 and J is TRBJ2-2, with 12 bases identical to TRBD2. Germline V gene lookup returns CDR1 MNHEY and CDR2 SVGAGI. The CDR3 extends over 14 amino acids. Germline trimming cut 6 bases from V and 9 bases from J; bases unmatched to any gene: 5. CDR3 protein: CASSLAGGPRELFF. CDR3 sequence (DNA): TGTGCCAGCAGCCTAGCGGGAGGGCCCAGGGAGCTGTTTTTT.

CDR3 in DNA: TGTGCCAGCGGGGACTACTCCTACAATGAGCAGTTCTTC. Amino acids: CASGDYSYNEQFF. V is TRBV6-5 and J is TRBJ2-1; TRBD2 agrees at 7 bases. From germline, CDR1 is MNHEY and CDR2 SVGAGI. The CDR3 extends over 13 amino acids. V trimming: 8 bases; J trimming: 0 bases; junction bases outside the gene matches: 1.

The CDR3 DNA reads TGTGCCAGCAGCTTAGATCCTGTGAACACTGAAGCTTTCTTT. This gives the protein CASSLDPVNTEAFF. The chain links TRBV7-8 to TRBJ1-1; D unclear. Trimming cost V 1 base and J 0 bases, with 6 bases left between them. Germline V CDR1 and CDR2: SGHVS, FQNEAQ. There are 14 residues in the CDR3.

The rearrangement joins TRBV4-2 to TRBJ2-1; D remains ambiguous. V lost 0 bases and J 6 bases, leaving 6 bases between the germline ends. Germline V lookup: CDR1 LGHNA, CDR2 YNFKEQ. The CDR3 covers 13 residues. CDR3 sequence (DNA): TGTGCCAGCAGCCAAGATCGGAGCAATGAGCAGTTCTTC. It yields the protein CASSQDRSNEQFF.

This sequence joins TRBV28 and TRBJ2-3, with D uncertain. This CDR3 contains 13 residues. V was shortened by 5 bases and J by 0 bases, with 6 bases between the two germline ends. Germline-derived CDR1 and CDR2 are MDHEN and SYDVKM. In nucleotides, the CDR3 is TGTGCCAGCAGTGCTACTAGCACAGATACGCAGTATTTT. As protein: CASSATSTDTQYF.

The genes are TRBV23-1 and TRBJ2-1; the D gene is possibly TRBD1 (6 bases). TRBV23-1 is treated as an ORF (open reading frame) with a function not yet certain. V was trimmed by 7 bases and J by 0 bases, leaving 16 bases between them. The CDR3 totals 16 residues. CDR3 amino acids: CASKNRQDRSYNEQFF. The CDR3 DNA reads TGCGCCAGCAAAAATAGACAGGACCGCTCCTACAATGAGCAGTTCTTC.

The chain recombines TRBV2 with TRBJ2-7, with D possibly being TRBD1 (7 bases). The V end was cut by 7 bases, the J end by 4 bases, with 20 bases between. This CDR3 has 15 residues. Germline loops: CDR1 SNHLY, CDR2 FYNNEI. This CDR3 reads CASTGLRDRSYEQYF. The CDR3 nucleotides read TGTGCCAGCACGGGACTCCGGGACAGATCTTACGAGCAGTACTTC. Full variable domain (outside the CDR3, taken from reference TRBV2 and TRBJ2-7): EPEVTQTPSHQVTQMGQEVILRCVPISNHLYFYWYRQILGQKVEFLVSFYNNEISEKSEIFDDQFSVERPDGSNFTLKIRSTKLEDSAMYFCASTGLRDRSYEQYFGPGTRLTVT.